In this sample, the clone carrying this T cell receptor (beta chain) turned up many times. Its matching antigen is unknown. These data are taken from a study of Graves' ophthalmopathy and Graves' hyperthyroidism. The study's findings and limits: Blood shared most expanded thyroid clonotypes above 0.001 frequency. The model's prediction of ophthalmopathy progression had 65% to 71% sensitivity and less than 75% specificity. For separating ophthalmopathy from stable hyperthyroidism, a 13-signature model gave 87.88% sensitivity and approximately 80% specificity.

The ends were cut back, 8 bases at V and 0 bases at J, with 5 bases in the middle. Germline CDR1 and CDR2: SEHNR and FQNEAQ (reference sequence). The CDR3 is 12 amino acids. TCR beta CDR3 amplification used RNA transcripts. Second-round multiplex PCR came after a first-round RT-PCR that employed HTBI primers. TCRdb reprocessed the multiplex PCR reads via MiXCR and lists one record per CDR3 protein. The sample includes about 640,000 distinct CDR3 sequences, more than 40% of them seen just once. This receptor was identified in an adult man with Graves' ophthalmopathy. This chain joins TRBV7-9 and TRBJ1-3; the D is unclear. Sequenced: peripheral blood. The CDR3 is CASGDSGNTIYF. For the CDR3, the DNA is TGTGCCAGCGGGGACTCTGGAAACACCATATATTTT.